The T cell receptor (beta chain) under discussion was sequenced for a study of T cell clonotyping in hematopoietic cell transplantation. Study observations and caveats: No sorting was done, leaving CD4 and CD8 contributions mixed. At the given depth, recipient repertoires were over 95% de novo clonotypes.

The method was immunoSEQ multiplex PCR; TCRdb's version includes in-frame clones alone and lacks a portion of them. The profile shows 7,000 to 9,000 clones, around nine tenths of them singletons. The length of the CDR3 is 14 residues. CDR1 and CDR2 (germline): MNHNY, SVGAGI (reference sequence). V was cut by 1 base and J by 7 bases, with 11 bases left in between. About this clone itself: Its antigen is unknown.

The sample in question was PBMCs, obtained 100 days after allogeneic stem cell transplant. This receptor was taken from a male patient aged 50 or older who had an allogeneic stem cell transplant from a related donor, so the T cells may come from the graft donor. Some clones in this sample may be carry-over from other donors' samples. The gene calls are TRBV6-6 and TRBJ1-5; D remains unclear. CDR3 nucleotide sequence: TGTGCCAGCAGTTACTGGCCGGTGGCCCAGCCCCAGCATTTT. This translates into CASSYWPVAQPQHF.